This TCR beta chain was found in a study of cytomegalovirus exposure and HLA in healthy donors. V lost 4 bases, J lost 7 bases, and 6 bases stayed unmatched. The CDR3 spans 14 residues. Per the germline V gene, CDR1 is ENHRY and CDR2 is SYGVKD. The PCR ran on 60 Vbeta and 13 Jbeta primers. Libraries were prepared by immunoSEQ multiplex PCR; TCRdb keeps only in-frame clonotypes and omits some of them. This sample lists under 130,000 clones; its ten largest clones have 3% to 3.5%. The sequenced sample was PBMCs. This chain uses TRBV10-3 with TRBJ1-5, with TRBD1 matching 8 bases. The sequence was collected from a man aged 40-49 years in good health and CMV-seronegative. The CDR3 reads CAISAQGARQPQHF. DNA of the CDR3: TGTGCCATCAGTGCCCAGGGGGCCCGGCAGCCCCAGCATTTT.